This TCR beta chain was recorded in a study of T cell responses to AZD1222 COVID-19 vaccine (dated by TCRdb to the early 2020s). At the level of the whole study: A total of around 240 trial participants underwent TCR sequencing, of whom some 210 received two doses of AZD1222 and around 25 received two doses of the MenACWY control vaccine. Enrollment into the trials was organized by age into subgroups of 18-55, 56-69 and 70-plus years, and those subgroups contained roughly 150, 30 and 60 TCR-sequenced participants, respectively.

CDR1 MNHEY and CDR2 SVGAGI were looked up in the germline V gene. There are 15 amino acids in the CDR3, from cysteine to phenylalanine inclusive. CDR3 DNA is the only sequence kept; it has 45 bases, read in frame from the first base. Trimmed from V: 6 bases; trimmed from J: 8 bases; junction bases lacking a gene match: 12. The investigation overall reported the following: The whole spike protein was spanned by vaccine-associated CD4 TCRs, and dominant responses were seen in regions 160-218 and 743-854. Reportedly, close to half of the unique spike-specific TCRs recognized epitopes lying outside the regions that are mutated in the B.1.351 and B.1.1.7 variants. Participants were mostly white British, with more females than males. The authors suggested clonal diversity may have been underestimated. No day 14 peak-response samples were available, so repertoires were characterized only after the peak T cell response. In the small 56-69-year group, the increase in depth fell short of significance, most likely because of low power. Conclusions about previously exposed vaccinees are limited, since just a handful of AZD1222 recipients were seropositive for SARS-CoV-2 at baseline. Spike-specific TCR breadth and depth rose significantly after two AZD1222 doses compared with day 0 and with MenACWY recipients.

Of note for this clone: There is no known antigen for this receptor. The sample holds no much larger clone one base away, and base qualities are not on file.

The CDR3 regions of human TCRbeta chains were analyzed by immunosequencing. As for the original processing: Repertoire TCRs were checked for matches against a reference library of SARS-CoV-2-specific TCRs that had been generated using the MIRA antigen-specificity platform. Breadth meant the fraction of unique TCRs that were SARS-CoV-2-associated, whereas depth meant the fraction of total T cells that were SARS-CoV-2-associated. Each spike-specific TCR was assigned to its reactive spike region and to a CD4 or CD8 class using the MIRA data. Log10-transformed breadth and depth values were compared by one-way ANOVA with Sidak's multiple comparisons tests. TCRdb took this table from immuneACCESS and kept in-frame rearrangements with V and J called. Such tables lack part of the clones; where checked against another copy, unresolved V genes explain under half of the gap, and the rest is unexplained. V and J calls and clone size are copied from that table; D and trimming were computed from the DNA. This sample holds some 150,000 clones; 92% were observed only once. The ten largest make up 2.5% to 4% of the sample.

The label giving this sample's time point can be read as: about 28 days (+/-7) after the second vaccine dose. AZD1222 recipients given second doses at about 4 weeks or at about 12 weeks were pooled, since spike-specific TCR depth and breadth were not found to differ between the two schedules. The vaccinee samples were drawn from two UK trials, COV001 and COV002, one of which was a single-blind randomized controlled phase 2/3 trial testing AZD1222 (ChAdOx1 nCoV-19) in healthy adults. For TCRbeta chain sequencing, PBMC samples were collected from trial participants at day 0 and at day 28 after the second dose.

The material sequenced was peripheral blood, taken 28 days after the second AZD1222 dose. This TCR came from an adult who received the AZD1222 COVID-19 vaccine. The chain links TRBV6-5 with TRBJ1-4; TRBD1 matches 7 bases in the middle. CDR3 region: CASRLGQTRPEKLFF. The bases are TGTGCCAGCAGACTGGGACAGACTCGACCCGAAAAACTGTTTTTT.